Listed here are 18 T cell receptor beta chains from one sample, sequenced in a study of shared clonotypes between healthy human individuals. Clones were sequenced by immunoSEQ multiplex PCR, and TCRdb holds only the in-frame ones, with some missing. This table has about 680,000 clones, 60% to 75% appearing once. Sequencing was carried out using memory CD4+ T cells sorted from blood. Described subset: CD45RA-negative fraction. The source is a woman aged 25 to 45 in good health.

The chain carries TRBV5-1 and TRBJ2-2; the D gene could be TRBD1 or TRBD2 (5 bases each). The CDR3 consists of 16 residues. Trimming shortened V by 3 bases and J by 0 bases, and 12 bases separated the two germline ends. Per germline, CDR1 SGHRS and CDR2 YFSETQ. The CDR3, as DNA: TGCGCCAGCAGCTGGGATGGGGGTTCGAACACCGGGGAGCTGTTTTTT. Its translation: CASSWDGGSNTGELFF.

The CDR3 protein is CSARGDVKQFF. The CDR3 DNA follows: TGCAGTGCTAGAGGGGACGTCAAACAGTTCTTC. The chain employs TRBV20-1 and TRBJ2-1; D assignment may be TRBD1 or TRBD2 (5 bases each). The length of the CDR3 is 11 residues. V gave up 1 base and J gave up 13 bases, with 11 bases separating them. Germline V lookup: CDR1 DFQATT, CDR2 SNEGSKA (reference sequence).

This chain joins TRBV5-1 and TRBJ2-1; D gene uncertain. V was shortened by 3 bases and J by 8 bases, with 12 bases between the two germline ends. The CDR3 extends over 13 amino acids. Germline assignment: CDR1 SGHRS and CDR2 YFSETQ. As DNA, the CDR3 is TGCGCCAGCAGCTACGGCCCCCACGATGAGCAGTTCTTC. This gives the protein CASSYGPHDEQFF.

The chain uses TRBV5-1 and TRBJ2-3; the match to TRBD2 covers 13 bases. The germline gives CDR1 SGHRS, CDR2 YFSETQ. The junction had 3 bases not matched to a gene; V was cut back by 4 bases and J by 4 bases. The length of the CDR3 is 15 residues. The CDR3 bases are TGCGCCAGCAGCGGACTAGCGGGAGAACCAGATACGCAGTATTTT. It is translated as CASSGLAGEPDTQYF.

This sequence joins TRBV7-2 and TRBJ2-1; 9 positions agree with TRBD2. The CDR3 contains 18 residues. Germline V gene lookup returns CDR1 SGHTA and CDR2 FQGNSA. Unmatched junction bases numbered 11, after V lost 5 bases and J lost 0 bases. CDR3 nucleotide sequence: TGTGCCAGCAGCACCCCGACTAGCGGTCTCTCCTCCTACAATGAGCAGTTCTTC. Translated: CASSTPTSGLSSYNEQFF.

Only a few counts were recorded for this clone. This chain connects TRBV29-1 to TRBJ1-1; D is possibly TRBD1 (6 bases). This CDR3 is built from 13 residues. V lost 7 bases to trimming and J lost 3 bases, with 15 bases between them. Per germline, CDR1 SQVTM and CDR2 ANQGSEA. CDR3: CSAKKGDYTEAFF. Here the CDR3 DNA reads TGCAGCGCGAAGAAGGGGGACTACACTGAAGCTTTCTTT.

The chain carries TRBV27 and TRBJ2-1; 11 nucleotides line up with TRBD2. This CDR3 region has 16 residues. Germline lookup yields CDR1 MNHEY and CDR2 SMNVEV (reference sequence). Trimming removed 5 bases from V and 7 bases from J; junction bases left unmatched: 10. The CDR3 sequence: CASSPQLAGGVNEQFF. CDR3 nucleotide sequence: TGTGCCAGCAGTCCGCAGCTAGCGGGAGGAGTGAATGAGCAGTTCTTC.

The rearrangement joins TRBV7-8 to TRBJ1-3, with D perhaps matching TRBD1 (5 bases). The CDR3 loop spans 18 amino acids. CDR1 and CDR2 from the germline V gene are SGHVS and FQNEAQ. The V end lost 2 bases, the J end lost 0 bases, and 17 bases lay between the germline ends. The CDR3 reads CASSLLAAGTFSGNTIYF. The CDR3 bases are TGTGCCAGCAGCTTATTGGCAGCCGGGACGTTCTCTGGAAACACCATATATTTT. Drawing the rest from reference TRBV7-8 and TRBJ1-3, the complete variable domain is GAGVSQSPRYKVAKRGQDVALRCDPISGHVSLFWYQQALGQGPEFLTYFQNEAQLDKSGLPSDRFFAERPEGSVSTLKIQRTQQEDSAVYLCASSLLAAGTFSGNTIYFGEGSWLTVV.

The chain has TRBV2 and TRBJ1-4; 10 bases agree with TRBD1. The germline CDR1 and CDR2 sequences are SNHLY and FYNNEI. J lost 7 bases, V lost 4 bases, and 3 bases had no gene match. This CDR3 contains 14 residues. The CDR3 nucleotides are TGTGCCAGCAGTGGGGACAGGGGAATTGAAAAACTGTTTTTT. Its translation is CASSGDRGIEKLFF.

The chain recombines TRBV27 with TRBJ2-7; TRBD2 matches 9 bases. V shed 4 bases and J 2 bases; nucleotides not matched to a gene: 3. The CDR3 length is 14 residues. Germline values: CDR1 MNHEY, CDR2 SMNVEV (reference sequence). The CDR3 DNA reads TGTGCCAGCAGTTGGACTAGCGTACCCTACGAGCAGTACTTC. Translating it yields CASSWTSVPYEQYF.

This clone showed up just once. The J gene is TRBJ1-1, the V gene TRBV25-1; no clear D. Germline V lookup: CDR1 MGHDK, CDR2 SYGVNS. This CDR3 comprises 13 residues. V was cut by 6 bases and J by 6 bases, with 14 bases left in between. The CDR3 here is CASSLGWQPEAFF. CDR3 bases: TGTGCCAGCAGCCTCGGGTGGCAGCCTGAAGCTTTCTTT.

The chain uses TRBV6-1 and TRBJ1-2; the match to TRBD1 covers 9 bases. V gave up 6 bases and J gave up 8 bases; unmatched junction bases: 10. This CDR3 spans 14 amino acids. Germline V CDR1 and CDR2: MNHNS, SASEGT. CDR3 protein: CASSFVPGQGGYTF. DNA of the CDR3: TGTGCCAGCAGCTTCGTCCCGGGACAGGGAGGCTACACCTTC.

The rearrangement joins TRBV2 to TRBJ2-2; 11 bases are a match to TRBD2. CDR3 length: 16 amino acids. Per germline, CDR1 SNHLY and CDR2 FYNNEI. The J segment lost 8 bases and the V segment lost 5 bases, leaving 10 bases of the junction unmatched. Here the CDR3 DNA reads TGTGCCAGCAGTATATCGGCTAGCGGGAGGTCTGGGGAGCTGTTTTTT. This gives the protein CASSISASGRSGELFF.

The CDR3: CASREGQSYEQYF. The CDR3 nucleotides read TGTGCCAGCAGAGAGGGACAGTCCTACGAGCAGTACTTC. This chain links TRBV6-6 with TRBJ2-7; 7 bases fit TRBD1. V lost 6 bases, J lost 1 base, and 3 bases stayed unmatched. From germline, CDR1 is MNHNY and CDR2 SVGAGI (reference sequence). CDR3 length: 13 residues.

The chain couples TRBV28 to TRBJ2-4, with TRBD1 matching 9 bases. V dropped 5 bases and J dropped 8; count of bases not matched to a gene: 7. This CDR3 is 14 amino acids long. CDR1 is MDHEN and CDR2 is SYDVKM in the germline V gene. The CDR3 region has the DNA TGTGCCAGCAGTACCGGACAGGGGACGGACATTCAGTACTTC. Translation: CASSTGQGTDIQYF. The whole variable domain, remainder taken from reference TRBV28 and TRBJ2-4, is DVKVTQSSRYLVKRTGEKVFLECVQDMDHENMFWYRQDPGLGLRLIYFSYDVKMKEKGDIPEGYSVSREKKERFSLILESASTNQTSMYLCASSTGQGTDIQYFGAGTRLSVL.

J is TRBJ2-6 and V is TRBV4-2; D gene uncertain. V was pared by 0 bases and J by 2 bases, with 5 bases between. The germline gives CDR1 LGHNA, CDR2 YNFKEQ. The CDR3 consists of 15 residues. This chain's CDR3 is CASSQDSTGANVLTF. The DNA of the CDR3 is TGTGCCAGCAGCCAAGATTCCACTGGGGCCAACGTCCTGACTTTC.

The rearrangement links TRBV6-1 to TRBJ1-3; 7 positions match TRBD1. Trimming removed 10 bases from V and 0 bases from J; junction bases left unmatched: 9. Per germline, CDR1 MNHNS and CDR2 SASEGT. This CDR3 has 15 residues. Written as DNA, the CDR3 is TGTGCCACCACAGGACAGGCCTTCTCTGGAAACACCATATATTTT. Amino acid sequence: CATTGQAFSGNTIYF.

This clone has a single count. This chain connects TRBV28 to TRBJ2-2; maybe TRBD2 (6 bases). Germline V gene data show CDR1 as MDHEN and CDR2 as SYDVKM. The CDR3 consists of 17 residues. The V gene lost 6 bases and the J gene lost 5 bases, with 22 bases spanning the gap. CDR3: CASRGQGTGVGTGELFF. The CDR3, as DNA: TGTGCCAGCAGAGGCCAAGGGACGGGAGTAGGGACCGGGGAGCTGTTTTTT.